The 26 T cell receptor beta chains below were found in one sample sequenced in a study of T cell repertoires in ileal Crohn's disease (dated by TCRdb to the late 2010s). According to the study, the label for this sample's time point signals: neoterminal ileum biopsy at postoperative endoscopy, about 6 months after surgery. The method behind the library was the immunoSEQ multiplex PCR assay. As stored in TCRdb, this immuneACCESS dataset retains in-frame rearrangements with V and J assigned. A fraction of the clones does not appear; measured against another copy, unresolved V genes explain less than half of the discrepancy, and the remainder lacks a known reason. This sample comprises a few thousand clones, roughly 90% of them detected only once. The ten largest clones capture around 10% of the sample. Sequences were obtained from ileal tissue. These receptors were obtained from an adult with Crohn's disease.

The chain combines TRBV28 with TRBJ2-1; D uncertain. CDR1 is MDHEN and CDR2 is SYDVKM in the germline V gene. This CDR3 spans 12 amino acids. V was shortened by 5 bases and J by 3 bases, with 5 bases between the two germline ends. CDR3 nucleotides: TGTGCCAGCAGTGCAAACTACAATGAGCAGTTCTTC. As protein: CASSANYNEQFF. The full variable domain, its missing parts supplied by reference TRBV28 and TRBJ2-1, is DVKVTQSSRYLVKRTGEKVFLECVQDMDHENMFWYRQDPGLGLRLIYFSYDVKMKEKGDIPEGYSVSREKKERFSLILESASTNQTSMYLCASSANYNEQFFGPGTRLTVL.

The chain is built from TRBV28 and TRBJ2-1, with D possibly being TRBD2 (7 bases). Germline V gene sequence: CDR1 MDHEN, CDR2 SYDVKM. The CDR3 extends over 14 amino acids. Trimming shortened V by 3 bases and J by 8 bases, and 14 bases separated the two germline ends. This chain's CDR3 is CASSFEGGTDEQFF. In DNA, the CDR3 is TGTGCCAGCAGTTTTGAGGGGGGGACGGATGAGCAGTTCTTC. Full variable domain (rest looked up from reference TRBV28 and TRBJ2-1): DVKVTQSSRYLVKRTGEKVFLECVQDMDHENMFWYRQDPGLGLRLIYFSYDVKMKEKGDIPEGYSVSREKKERFSLILESASTNQTSMYLCASSFEGGTDEQFFGPGTRLTVL.

This chain joins TRBV19 and TRBJ2-3; no clear D. The CDR3 consists of 13 residues. The germline V and J ends were trimmed by 8 bases and 0 bases, with 9 bases remaining between them. The germline V gene encodes CDR1 LNHDA and CDR2 SQIVND (reference sequence). The CDR3 DNA reads TGTGCCAGTGTGCCATCAAGCACAGATACGCAGTATTTT. Its protein product is CASVPSSTDTQYF.

The V and J genes are TRBV18 and TRBJ2-7; no clear D gene. The CDR3 covers 14 residues. Trimming took off 4 bases at V and 0 bases at J, with 10 bases between the two ends. The germline gives CDR1 KGHSH, CDR2 LQKENI. CDR3 amino acids: CASSLKSSSYEQYF. The CDR3 region has the DNA TGTGCCAGCTCACTTAAGTCCAGCTCCTACGAGCAGTACTTC.

The rearrangement links TRBV28 to TRBJ2-2; D is unresolved. This CDR3 is 11 amino acids long. The V gene lost 2 bases and the J gene lost 6 bases, with 1 base spanning the gap. Germline assignment: CDR1 MDHEN and CDR2 SYDVKM. The DNA of the CDR3 is TGTGCCAGCAGTTTAGCCGGGGAGCTGTTTTTT. Its translation is CASSLAGELFF.

The chain carries TRBV5-1 and TRBJ1-3; a possible D gene is TRBD1 (5 bases). The germline gives CDR1 SGHRS, CDR2 YFSETQ. Trimming shortened V by 4 bases and J by 8 bases, and 16 bases separated the two germline ends. This CDR3 contains 14 residues. The CDR3: CASSTGTDGDTIYF. For the CDR3, the DNA is TGCGCCAGCAGCACCGGGACTGATGGGGACACCATATATTTT.

The chain links TRBV5-3 to TRBJ1-2; the match to TRBD1 covers 8 bases. TRBV5-3 is labeled an ORF, and its function is uncertain. V lost 2 bases and J lost 0; bases outside the gene matches: 6. The length of the CDR3 is 16 residues. The CDR3 sequence is CARSFRRDRPNYGYTF. The DNA for the CDR3 is TGTGCCAGAAGCTTCAGGCGGGACAGGCCTAACTATGGCTACACCTTC.

The chain links TRBV29-1 to TRBJ2-1; possible D gene TRBD1, 5 bases. The germline V gene has CDR1 SQVTM and CDR2 ANQGSEA. V was cut by 6 bases and J by 5 bases, with 17 bases left in between. The CDR3 consists of 14 residues. The CDR3 sequence is CSVDFQGTHNEQFF. For the CDR3, the DNA is TGCAGCGTCGACTTTCAGGGTACCCACAATGAGCAGTTCTTC.

The chain links TRBV10-3 to TRBJ1-2; D remains ambiguous. In germline, CDR1 is ENHRY, CDR2 SYGVKD. V lost 0 bases and J 8 bases, leaving 7 bases between the germline ends. The CDR3 is made up of 12 amino acids. The CDR3 is CAISESERGYTF. CDR3 coding DNA: TGTGCCATCAGTGAGTCGGAAAGGGGCTACACCTTC.

This clone was detected only once. V usage is TRBV19 and J usage is TRBJ1-5; 7 bases align to TRBD1. The J segment lost 0 bases and the V segment lost 6 bases, leaving 2 bases of the junction unmatched. The CDR3 is made up of 14 amino acids. The germline gives CDR1 LNHDA, CDR2 SQIVND (reference sequence). As DNA, the CDR3 is TGTGCCAGTAGGGACAGGACTAGCAATCAGCCCCAGCATTTT. It encodes CASRDRTSNQPQHF.

The rearrangement joins TRBV7-9 to TRBJ2-1; no reliable D call. Per germline, CDR1 SEHNR and CDR2 FQNEAQ (reference sequence). The V end lost 5 bases, the J end lost 7 bases, and 9 bases lay between the germline ends. This CDR3 is built from 12 residues. CDR3 amino acids: CASSQDLNEQFF. The CDR3 DNA follows: TGTGCCAGCAGCCAAGACCTGAATGAGCAGTTCTTC.

This clone was seen once. This chain uses TRBV5-6 with TRBJ1-3; a weak D match, TRBD1 (5 bases). The V and J ends lost 1 base and 4 bases respectively, with 9 bases between them. The CDR3 loop spans 14 amino acids. The V gene's germline CDR1 is SGHDT and CDR2 YYEEEE. CDR3 nucleotides: TGTGCCAGCAGCTTGAGCGGGGGGGGAAACACCATATATTTT. It codes for CASSLSGGGNTIYF.

This clone was counted once. The V gene is TRBV6-1, the J gene TRBJ2-3; 9 bases fit TRBD1. The V and J ends lost 8 bases and 5 bases, in that order; junction bases with no gene match: 11. Germline CDR1 MNHNS, CDR2 SASEGT. The CDR3 is 15 amino acids. The CDR3 coding sequence is TGTGCCAGCCTCGAGGGGGGACAGGGAGGAGATACGCAGTATTTT. This encodes CASLEGGQGGDTQYF.

This chain links TRBV10-1 with TRBJ1-6; TRBD1 matches at 11 bases. V shed 3 bases and J 7 bases; nucleotides not matched to a gene: 2. Per the germline V gene, CDR1 is WNHNN and CDR2 is SYGVQD (reference sequence). The CDR3 runs 15 residues. In DNA, the CDR3 is TGCGCCAGCAGTGATCGGGACAGGGGGAATTCACCCCTCCACTTT. It translates to CASSDRDRGNSPLHF.

The chain has TRBV5-1 and TRBJ2-7; TRBD2 agrees at 11 bases. The length of the CDR3 is 14 residues. Germline V gene sequence: CDR1 SGHRS, CDR2 YFSETQ. Trimming at V came to 0 bases and at J to 7 bases, leaving 3 bases not matched to a gene. The CDR3, as DNA: TGCGCCAGCAGCTTGGTGGCTAGCGGGGGGGAGCAGTACTTC. It is translated as CASSLVASGGEQYF. Using reference TRBV5-1 and TRBJ2-7 for the parts outside the CDR3, the full variable domain is KAGVTQTPRYLIKTRGQQVTLSCSPISGHRSVSWYQQTPGQGLQFLFEYFSETQRNKGNFPGRFSGRQFSNSRSEMNVSTLELGDSALYLCASSLVASGGEQYFGPGTRLTVT.

J is TRBJ2-6 and V is TRBV5-4, with D unclear. Germline V gene lookup returns CDR1 SGHNT and CDR2 YYREEE (reference sequence). V was pared by 3 bases and J by 0 bases, with 10 bases between. The CDR3 contains 16 residues. CDR3 nucleotides: TGTGCCAGCAGCTGGAATCCCAGCTCTGGGGCCAACGTCCTGACTTTC. It is translated as CASSWNPSSGANVLTF.

This rearrangement joins TRBV2 to TRBJ1-1; no definite D call. V lost 6 bases to trimming and J lost 3 bases, with 14 bases between them. The CDR3 runs to 14 residues. Germline CDR1 is SNHLY and CDR2 is FYNNEI. CDR3 loop: CASREPTPYTEAFF. In DNA, the CDR3 is TGTGCCAGCAGGGAACCGACACCGTACACTGAAGCTTTCTTT.

This clone was seen only once. V is TRBV28 and J is TRBJ1-5; D is possibly TRBD1 (6 bases). From germline, CDR1 is MDHEN and CDR2 SYDVKM. The CDR3 has 14 residues. The V end lost 2 bases, the J end lost 6 bases, and 11 bases lay between the germline ends. CDR3 DNA sequence: TGTGCCAGCAGTTTAGGGGGGGCTGGTCAGCCCCAGCATTTT. Its translation: CASSLGGAGQPQHF.

The genes are TRBV5-4 and TRBJ1-1, with 10 bases aligning to TRBD1. The CDR3 covers 15 residues. Germline V gene data show CDR1 as SGHNT and CDR2 as YYREEE (reference sequence). With 4 bases clipped from V and 1 base from J, the junction kept 4 bases outside the gene matches. This CDR3 is CASSPRQGANTEAFF. The CDR3 DNA sequence: TGTGCCAGCAGCCCAAGACAGGGGGCGAACACTGAAGCTTTCTTT.

The rearrangement uses TRBV7-3 and TRBJ2-1; D unclear. The CDR3 extends over 13 amino acids. V shed 2 bases and J shed 5 bases, with 7 bases lying between them. Germline V CDR1 and CDR2: SGHTA, FQGTGA. The CDR3 loop is CASSLYVNNEQFF. The CDR3 DNA sequence: TGTGCCAGCAGCTTATACGTGAACAATGAGCAGTTCTTC. The entire variable domain, with the rest obtained from reference TRBV7-3 and TRBJ2-1, is as follows: GAGVSQTPSNKVTEKGKYVELRCDPISGHTALYWYRQSLGQGPEFLIYFQGTGAADDSGLPNDRFFAVRPEGSVSTLKIQRTERGDSAVYLCASSLYVNNEQFFGPGTRLTVL.

This clone was observed once. The J gene is TRBJ1-3, the V gene TRBV6-9; tentatively, D is TRBD1 (6 bases). V was cut by 6 bases and J by 4 bases, with 16 bases left in between. CDR1 MNHGY and CDR2 SVAAGI come from the germline V gene. This CDR3 spans 15 amino acids. The DNA of the CDR3 is TGTGCCAGCAGGGTATACAGGGCCTCGGGAAACACCATATATTTT. Its translation: CASRVYRASGNTIYF.

As for this clone: One end of the junction fails to match germline, which may point to a read error. The rearrangement joins TRBV28 to TRBJ1-6; the match to TRBD1 covers 8 bases. The germline CDR1 and CDR2 sequences are MDHEN and SYDVKM. This CDR3 contains 15 residues. DNA for the CDR3: TGTGCCAGCAGTTTACCCGGGACAGGCAATTCTCCCCTCCACTTT. Protein sequence: CASSLPGTGNSPLHF.

This clone has only one observation. V usage is TRBV6-1 and J usage is TRBJ2-3; 15 nucleotides match TRBD2. V shed 4 bases, J shed 3 bases, and the junction held 11 bases outside the gene matches. Germline CDR1 and CDR2: MNHNS and SASEGT. The CDR3 extends over 19 amino acids. The DNA of the CDR3 is TGTGCCAGCAGTGGAGGATTGGGACTAGCGGGGGGATATACAGATACGCAGTATTTT. Translation: CASSGGLGLAGGYTDTQYF.

The chain has TRBV5-1 and TRBJ2-2; the D gene is possibly TRBD1 (6 bases). V lost 4 bases and J 6 bases, leaving 10 bases between the germline ends. Germline CDR1 is SGHRS and CDR2 is YFSETQ. The CDR3 is 13 amino acids. The CDR3 bases are TGCGCCAGCAGCCCCGAGGGGGCCGGGGAGCTGTTTTTT. This gives the protein CASSPEGAGELFF.

The sample holds a few counts of this clone. The rearrangement uses TRBV4-3 and TRBJ1-2; TRBD1 aligns across 9 bases. Germline V gene lookup returns CDR1 LGHNA and CDR2 YSLEER. Trimming at V came to 3 bases and at J to 4 bases, leaving 6 bases not matched to a gene. There are 15 residues in the CDR3. This CDR3 is CASSQDRGSGYGYTF. As DNA, the CDR3 is TGCGCCAGCAGCCAGGACAGGGGATCGGGCTATGGCTACACCTTC.

The chain joins TRBV27 to TRBJ2-3; 11 bases fit TRBD2. After removal of 7 bases from V and 2 bases from J, the junction contained 8 bases not matched to a gene. Germline V gene data show CDR1 as MNHEY and CDR2 as SMNVEV (reference sequence). This CDR3 spans 16 amino acids. CDR3 protein: CASIKLAGGNTDTQYF. The CDR3, as DNA: TGTGCCAGCATCAAGCTAGCGGGAGGAAACACAGATACGCAGTATTTT.